This TCR beta chain is from a study of shared clonotypes between healthy human individuals. The overall study: Donors were a couple of women and a few men aged 18 to 49.

CDR1 and CDR2 (germline): SEHNR, FQNEAQ (reference sequence). CDR3 length equals 17 residues. Germline trimming cut 8 bases from V and 7 bases from J; bases unmatched to any gene: 18. Study-wide findings and caveats: Large sequencing depth failed to make sorted-subset sequencing complete, rarefaction showed.

This clone has only one observation. Its antigen remains unknown. Profiling relied on immunoSEQ multiplex PCR, and the TCRdb table lists in-frame clones only, not all of them. The sample carries 750,000 to 1,000,000 clones, 90% to 95% recorded once. CD45RO-negative, CCR7-selected cells formed the naive CD8 fraction, which excluded terminally differentiated effector memory CD45RA+ cells. The sample was naive CD8+ T cells sorted from blood. The chain is built from TRBV7-9 and TRBJ1-4; 8 bases map to TRBD1. This sequence was found in a young man in good health. The CDR3 coding sequence is TGTGCCAGCGAATCCACAGGACAGGGCGAACTGACTGAAAAACTGTTTTTT. Translation gives CASESTGQGELTEKLFF.